Described below is a single TCR beta chain sequence and its context. The authors extracted RNA and reverse transcribed it into cDNA as the sequencing template. The repertoire was sequenced with immunoSEQ multiplex PCR; TCRdb's copy has only in-frame clones and lacks some. The data contain roughly 40,000 clones, around 57% of them singletons. The record originates from a study of CD8+ T cells in alopecia areata. Looked up from germline, CDR1 is LNHDA and CDR2 is SQIVND (reference sequence). The V gene lost 5 bases and the J gene lost 13 bases, with 17 bases spanning the gap. The CDR3 runs to 12 residues. A handful of patients had their CD4+ cells sorted into CD25+CD127- cells. Both peripheral blood and punch biopsies of lesional scalp skin were obtained from patients who had alopecia areata.

The sequence was collected from a human donor with alopecia areata. Sequencing was done on a sample of CD4+ Tregs sorted from blood. This sequence joins TRBV19 and TRBJ1-2; no clear D gene. In DNA form, the CDR3 reads TGTGCCAGTAGTGGGCAGTACTCTTCATGCACCTTC. Its protein is CASSGQYSSCTF. The entire variable domain, with the rest obtained from reference TRBV19 and TRBJ1-2, is as follows: DGGITQSPKYLFRKEGQNVTLSCEQNLNHDAMYWYRQDPGQGLRLIYYSQIVNDFQKGDIAEGYSVSREKKESFPLTVTSAQKNPTAFYLCASSGQYSSCTFGSGTRLTVV.